The next 17 T cell receptor beta chains were all read from a single sample in a study of T cell changes during pregnancy in multiple sclerosis. Sequencing was performed with immunoSEQ multiplex PCR; in TCRdb, only in-frame clones are kept and a portion is missing. The table records over 60,000 clones, roughly 91% of them present only once. Sequenced here: peripheral blood, sampled in the third trimester of pregnancy. All receptors derive from a female donor in good health, enrolled as a control in a pregnancy study.

This clone was observed once. The gene calls are TRBV7-6 and TRBJ1-1; TRBD1 is a possible D gene (5 bases). Germline CDR1 SGHVS, CDR2 FNYEAQ. The length of the CDR3 is 16 residues. Trimming pared 0 bases from V and 0 bases from J, leaving 11 bases between. The CDR3 coding sequence is TGTGCCAGCAGCTTAGCTGACAGCGTTATGAACACTGAAGCTTTCTTT. It codes for CASSLADSVMNTEAFF.

The CDR3 here is CASSWDRGPNIQYF. The CDR3 DNA reads TGTGCCAGCAGCTGGGACAGGGGTCCAAACATTCAGTACTTC. V and J are TRBV7-9 and TRBJ2-4; TRBD1 agrees at 10 bases. Losses at the gene ends were 4 bases for V and 6 bases for J; bases not matched to a gene: 3. Germline CDR1 is SEHNR and CDR2 is FQNEAQ (reference sequence). The CDR3 length is 14 residues.

The chain joins TRBV28 to TRBJ1-1; perhaps TRBD1 as D (6 bases). The V end was cut by 3 bases, the J end by 7 bases, with 15 bases between. This CDR3 region has 14 residues. Germline V gene sequence: CDR1 MDHEN, CDR2 SYDVKM. This CDR3 is CASSFQRQVGEAFF. The DNA for the CDR3 is TGTGCCAGCAGTTTCCAGAGACAGGTGGGTGAAGCTTTCTTT.

This sequence joins TRBV18 and TRBJ1-1; D not certain. Germline lookup yields CDR1 KGHSH and CDR2 LQKENI. V lost 4 bases to trimming and J lost 0 bases, with 12 bases between them. This CDR3 has 15 amino acids. The CDR3 DNA is TGTGCCAGCTCACAAAGTGGAGAAATGAACACTGAAGCTTTCTTT. Its protein product is CASSQSGEMNTEAFF.

The J gene is TRBJ1-6, the V gene TRBV6-5, with 7 bases identical to TRBD1. The CDR3 has 15 residues. In germline, CDR1 is MNHEY, CDR2 SVGAGI. V dropped 6 bases and J dropped 4; count of bases not matched to a gene: 6. The CDR3 sequence: CASRTGTAYNSPLHF. CDR3 nucleotides: TGTGCCAGCAGAACTGGGACAGCTTATAATTCACCCCTCCACTTT.

V is TRBV5-1 and J is TRBJ2-1; D perhaps matches TRBD1 (5 bases). CDR1 is SGHRS and CDR2 is YFSETQ in the germline V gene. The CDR3 is 16 amino acids. V was shortened by 3 bases and J by 6 bases, with 19 bases between the two germline ends. As DNA, the CDR3 is TGCGCCAGCAGCTCCCGGCGTCAGGGTATGTTCAATGAGCAGTTCTTC. This codes for CASSSRRQGMFNEQFF.

This chain joins TRBV7-7 and TRBJ2-5; D might be TRBD2 (6 bases). Germline values: CDR1 SSHAT, CDR2 FNYEAQ (reference sequence). The germline V and J ends were trimmed by 7 bases and 5 bases, with 14 bases remaining between them. This CDR3 comprises 13 residues. The CDR3 region has the DNA TGTGCCAGCACCACGGGACTGGGGGAGACCCAGTACTTC. Translating gives CASTTGLGETQYF.

This sequence joins TRBV19 and TRBJ1-5; D possibly corresponds to TRBD1 (5 bases). Trimming took off 3 bases at V and 3 bases at J, with 18 bases between the two ends. Looked up from germline, CDR1 is LNHDA and CDR2 is SQIVND (reference sequence). The CDR3 totals 17 residues. CDR3 loop: CASSIGRGRMDNQPQHF. Written as DNA, the CDR3 is TGTGCCAGTAGTATTGGGAGGGGACGGATGGACAATCAGCCCCAGCATTTT. Supplemented by reference TRBV19 and TRBJ1-5, the full variable domain reads DGGITQSPKYLFRKEGQNVTLSCEQNLNHDAMYWYRQDPGQGLRLIYYSQIVNDFQKGDIAEGYSVSREKKESFPLTVTSAQKNPTAFYLCASSIGRGRMDNQPQHFGDGTRLSIL.

The chain couples TRBV28 to TRBJ2-5; 7 bases are a match to TRBD1. The V gene end was trimmed by 6 bases and the J gene end by 5 bases; junction bases not matched to a gene: 12. The CDR3 has 15 residues. Germline loops: CDR1 MDHEN, CDR2 SYDVKM. The CDR3 loop is CASRTRGRAFETQYF. The CDR3 DNA sequence: TGTGCCAGCAGGACAAGGGGGCGCGCCTTTGAGACCCAGTACTTC.

The V and J genes are TRBV28 and TRBJ1-2; the match to TRBD1 covers 8 bases. This CDR3 spans 14 amino acids. The J segment lost 6 bases and the V segment lost 6 bases, leaving 9 bases of the junction unmatched. The V gene's germline CDR1 is MDHEN and CDR2 SYDVKM. CDR3 bases: TGTGCCAGCAGGGAACAAACGGACAGGGATGGCTACACCTTC. Protein product: CASREQTDRDGYTF.

V is TRBV10-3 and J is TRBJ2-3; D gene uncertain. Germline CDR1 reads ENHRY; CDR2 reads SYGVKD. V was clipped by 3 bases and J by 2 bases, with 6 bases between them. The CDR3 extends over 13 amino acids. CDR3 bases: TGTGCCATCAGTGAAACAGACACAGATACGCAGTATTTT. This gives the protein CAISETDTDTQYF.

This rearrangement joins TRBV6-5 to TRBJ2-1; possible D gene TRBD2, 5 bases. From germline, CDR1 is MNHEY and CDR2 SVGAGI. The CDR3 totals 15 residues. V lost 6 bases and J 3 bases, leaving 15 bases between the germline ends. The CDR3 loop reads CASSRIARSYNEQFF. As DNA, the CDR3 is TGTGCCAGCAGCCGGATAGCGAGGAGCTACAATGAGCAGTTCTTC.

This clone was seen once. The chain has TRBV18 and TRBJ1-5, with 8 bases lining up with TRBD1. Trimming took 2 bases from V and 7 from J; bases not matched to a gene: 4. Per the germline V gene, CDR1 is KGHSH and CDR2 is LQKENI. CDR3 size: 14 residues. The CDR3 reads CASSPSDRVQPQHF. The CDR3 nucleotides read TGTGCCAGCTCACCATCGGACAGGGTCCAGCCCCAGCATTTT.

This chain joins TRBV19 and TRBJ1-3; tentative D call: TRBD1 (5 bases). The V and J ends lost 6 bases and 0 bases respectively, with 12 bases between them. Germline assignment: CDR1 LNHDA and CDR2 SQIVND (reference sequence). The CDR3 extends over 15 amino acids. The chain's CDR3 is CASSLQANSGNTIYF. The CDR3 bases are TGTGCCAGTAGCCTACAGGCGAACTCTGGAAACACCATATATTTT.

This rearrangement joins TRBV20-1 to TRBJ1-2; perhaps TRBD1 as D (5 bases). V lost 5 bases, J lost 3 bases, and 7 bases lay in between. The germline gives CDR1 DFQATT, CDR2 SNEGSKA (reference sequence). This CDR3 spans 11 amino acids. CDR3 amino acids: CSAGGDYGYTF. The DNA of the CDR3 is TGCAGTGCTGGGGGGGACTATGGCTACACCTTC.

This chain joins TRBV5-1 and TRBJ1-1, with 9 bases matching TRBD1. CDR3 length equals 13 residues. Germline V lookup: CDR1 SGHRS, CDR2 YFSETQ. Trimming removed 4 bases from V and 10 bases from J; junction bases left unmatched: 8. This CDR3 reads CASSLGQGLGAFF. The CDR3 nucleotides read TGCGCCAGCAGCCTAGGACAGGGGTTGGGAGCTTTCTTT.

V usage is TRBV27 and J usage is TRBJ2-1; D gene unclear. Trimming left V 7 bases short and J 0 bases short, with 13 bases between. This CDR3 region has 15 residues. CDR1 and CDR2 (germline): MNHEY, SMNVEV (reference sequence). The CDR3 DNA follows: TGTGCCAGCAAGGTTTTCGAGGCCTCCTACAATGAGCAGTTCTTC. This codes for CASKVFEASYNEQFF.